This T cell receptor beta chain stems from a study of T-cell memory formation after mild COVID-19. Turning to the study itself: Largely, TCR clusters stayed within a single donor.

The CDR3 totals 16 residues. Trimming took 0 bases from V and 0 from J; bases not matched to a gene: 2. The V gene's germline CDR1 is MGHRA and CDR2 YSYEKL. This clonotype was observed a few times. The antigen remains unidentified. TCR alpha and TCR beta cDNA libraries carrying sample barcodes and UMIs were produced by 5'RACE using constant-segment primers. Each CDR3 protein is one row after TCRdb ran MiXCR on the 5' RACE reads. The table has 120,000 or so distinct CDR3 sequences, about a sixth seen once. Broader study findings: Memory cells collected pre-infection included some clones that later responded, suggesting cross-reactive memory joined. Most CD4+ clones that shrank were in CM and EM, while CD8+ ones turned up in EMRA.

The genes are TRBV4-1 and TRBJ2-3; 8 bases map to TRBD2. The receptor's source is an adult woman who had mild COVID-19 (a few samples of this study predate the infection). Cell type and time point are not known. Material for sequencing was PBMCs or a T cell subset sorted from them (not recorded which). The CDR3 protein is CASSQDQRGSTDTQYF. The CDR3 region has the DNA TGCGCCAGCAGCCAAGATCAGCGGGGGAGCACAGATACGCAGTATTTT.